This paragraph covers one T cell receptor (beta chain) sequence. The target of this receptor is not known. The record has no base qualities; no much larger clone is one base away. TCRbeta CDR3 regions were amplified from genomic DNA using the immunoSEQ Assay, a bias-controlled multiplex PCR. On the study's bioinformatics: The number of nucleated cells in each sample was estimated by amplification of reference gene primers within the assay. Sequence reads were collapsed and filtered to measure the absolute abundance of every unique TCRbeta CDR3 rearrangement. For each sample, productive Simpson clonality was calculated by taking the square root of Simpson's diversity index across productive rearrangements. Entries here come from immuneACCESS through TCRdb and include only in-frame sequences with V and J called. Some clones fail to appear in such tables; in the studies checked, an unresolved V gene covers under half of the shortfall, and the cause of the remainder is unknown. D and trimming come from the DNA, and the V and J calls and clone size come from that table. For this sample the table gives 250,000 to 300,000 clones, of which 80% to 90% were detected only once. The ten largest clones add up to 9.5% to 13% of the sample.

One collaborating source in Seattle enrolled patients during active infection and followed them longitudinally through the course of disease. Each collaborating institution followed its own protocols to collect whole blood in K2EDTA tubes. For TCRbeta analysis, collaborator samples were shipped as frozen whole blood, as isolated PBMCs, or as DNA extracted from either sample type. This entry is derived from a study of blood T cell repertoires in COVID-19 (dated by TCRdb to between 2020 and 2021). Regarding the research as a whole: Collaborator samples came from the United States, Italy and Spain and covered acute and convalescent phases of COVID-19. The prospective study material was composed of cDNA or gDNA derived from T cells, B-cell-depleted T cells, or PBMCs. Deeply sampled blood TCRbeta repertoires from subjects exposed to, actively infected with, or recovered from COVID-19 were included in the dataset. A freely available public database, intended as a resource for researchers studying the immune response to SARS-CoV-2, is where the repertoires were released. Samples were obtained from the ongoing ImmuneRACE study (first 160 participants) and from over 1,000 subjects provided by 6 global collaborators. Nearly every sample came with metadata listing a de-identified subject ID, COVID-19 status, age in years and sex. Where HLA class I and class II types were available, the types were taken from metadata supplied by the sample provider, not from assay-based typing.

Beyond this particular receptor, the publication reports: How much clinical and demographic metadata was included differed by source and by participant, and the metadata was provided uncurated.

Relative to germline, V is 0 bases shorter and J is 1 base shorter, with 7 bases between their ends. Taken from the germline V gene, the CDR1 and CDR2 loops are SGDLS and YYNGEE. There are 14 amino acids in the CDR3, from cysteine to phenylalanine inclusive. Only the CDR3 part of the read is kept: 42 bases, read in frame from the first base. The sequencing sample was made of peripheral blood. Recombination connected TRBV9 to TRBJ1-1; TRBD1 is perhaps the D gene, given 5 matching bases. The clonotype originates from a woman in her 70s with COVID-19, enrolled during active disease. The bases are TGTGCCAGCAGCGTAGGGAGGGGGAACACTGAAGCTTTCTTT. This translates into CASSVGRGNTEAFF.